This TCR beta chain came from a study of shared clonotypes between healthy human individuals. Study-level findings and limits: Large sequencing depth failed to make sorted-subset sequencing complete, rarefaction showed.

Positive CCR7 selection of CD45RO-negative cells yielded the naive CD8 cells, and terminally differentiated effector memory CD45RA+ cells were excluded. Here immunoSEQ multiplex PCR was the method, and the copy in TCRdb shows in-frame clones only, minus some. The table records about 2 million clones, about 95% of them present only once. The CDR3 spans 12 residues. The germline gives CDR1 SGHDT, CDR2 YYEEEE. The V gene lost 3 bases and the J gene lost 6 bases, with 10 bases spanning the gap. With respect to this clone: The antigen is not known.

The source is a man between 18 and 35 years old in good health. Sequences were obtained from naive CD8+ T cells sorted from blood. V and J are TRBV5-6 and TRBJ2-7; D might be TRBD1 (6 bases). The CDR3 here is CASSSPRGEQYF. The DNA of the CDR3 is TGTGCCAGCAGCTCCCCCAGGGGCGAGCAGTACTTC.